This T cell receptor beta chain is drawn from a study of blood T cells in healthy people across ages. With a J-beta primer mix and a sample-barcoded 5' primer, a second PCR ran about 7 to 12 cycles. TCRdb re-called the 5' RACE reads through MiXCR, storing one row per CDR3 protein. Of around 1.5 million distinct CDR3 sequences listed, approximately 32% are singletons. The V gene end was trimmed by 0 bases and the J gene end by 3 bases; junction bases not matched to a gene: 3. The germline V gene has CDR1 SGHRS and CDR2 YFSETQ. CDR3 length: 16 amino acids. This clonotype was counted a few times. The specimen sequenced was blood. The chain employs TRBV5-1 and TRBJ2-3; 11 bases fit TRBD1. The sequence was collected from a woman aged 25-40 years in good health. The DNA for the CDR3 is TGCGCCAGCAGCTTGGTCGGACAGGGGGCAACAGATACGCAGTATTTT. Its protein product is CASSLVGQGATDTQYF.